This T cell receptor beta chain is from a study of CD8 T cells in ankylosing spondylitis. Findings and caveats of the study: In the blood and synovial fluid of reactive arthritis, some motif variants had been previously reported.

Per germline, CDR1 MDHEN and CDR2 SYDVKM. The CDR3 consists of 15 residues. The V segment lost 5 bases and the J segment 5 bases; nucleotides outside the gene matches: 10. Quantitative 5'-RACE with molecular barcodes generated TCR beta libraries. TCRdb re-derived calls from the 5' RACE reads in MiXCR, one entry per CDR3 protein. This repertoire shows about 44,000 distinct CDR3 sequences, 11% found once; its top ten account for 1.1% to 1.5%. With regard to this clonotype: The antigen remains undetermined.

The receptor was isolated from a male donor with ankylosing spondylitis or in good health (not recorded which). V usage is TRBV28 and J usage is TRBJ2-5, with 8 bases identical to TRBD1. Sequencing was carried out using blood, either unsorted or a sorted T cell fraction (not recorded which). CDR3 DNA sequence: TGTGCCAGCAGTCCCCCTTCGACAGGGGAGGAGACCCAGTACTTC. Translation gives CASSPPSTGEETQYF.